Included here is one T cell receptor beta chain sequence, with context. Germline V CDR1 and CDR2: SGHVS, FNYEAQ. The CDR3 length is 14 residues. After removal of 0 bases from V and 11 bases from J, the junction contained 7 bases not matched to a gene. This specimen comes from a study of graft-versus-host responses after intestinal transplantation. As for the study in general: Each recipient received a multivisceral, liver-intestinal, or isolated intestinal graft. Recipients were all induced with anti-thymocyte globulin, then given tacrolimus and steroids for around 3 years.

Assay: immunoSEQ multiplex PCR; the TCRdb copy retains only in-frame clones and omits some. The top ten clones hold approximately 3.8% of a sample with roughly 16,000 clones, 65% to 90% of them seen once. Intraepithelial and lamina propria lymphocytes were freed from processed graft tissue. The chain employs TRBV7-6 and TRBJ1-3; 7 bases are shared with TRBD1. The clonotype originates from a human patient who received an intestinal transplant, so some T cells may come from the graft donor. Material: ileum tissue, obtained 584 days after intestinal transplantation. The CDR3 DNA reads TGTGCCAGCAGCTTAGCAGACAGGGTCCCCCCCATATATTTT. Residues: CASSLADRVPPIYF.